This TCR beta chain was captured in a study of shared clonotypes between healthy human individuals. Study-level results: With four donors compared, around 5% of naive CD4 clonotypes were shared.

The CDR3 spans 15 residues. Trimming took 7 bases from V and 3 from J, leaving 19 bases between them. In germline, CDR1 is SEHNR, CDR2 FQNEAQ (reference sequence). In the authors' workflow: Filtering differed for immunoSEQ, which gave only junction sequences without quality scores. Some clones are missing from TCRdb's copy, which holds only in-frame ones; the method was immunoSEQ multiplex PCR. V, J and clone size are taken as reported in that table, and D and trimming were inferred from the DNA itself. The top ten hold roughly 1% of the sample, which has around 2,000,000 clones, roughly 95% seen once. Naive CD8 isolation took CD45RO-negative cells positively selected for CCR7 and excluded terminally differentiated effector memory CD45RA+ cells. In this sample, this clone turned up once. Its antigen is still unknown.

The rearrangement uses TRBV7-9 and TRBJ2-7, with D possibly being TRBD1 (7 bases). Material: naive CD8+ T cells sorted from blood. The receptor comes from a man between 18 and 35 years old in good health. The CDR3 DNA reads TGTGCCAGCACCACCTCAGGGGGGAGAGTCTACGAGCAGTACTTC. Its protein product is CASTTSGGRVYEQYF.